Listed here is a single T cell receptor beta chain. CDR1 is SGHRS, CDR2 YFSETQ, per germline. Deletions cut 2 bases from V and 5 bases from J, with 9 bases between. The length of the CDR3 is 13 residues. Recruits, aged roughly 18 to 100 years, lived in 24 US areas. What the recovered Cohort 3 donors had was two negative PCRs, clearance, or symptom resolution. In the source study's methods: Estimation of nucleated cell counts was performed using reference gene primer amplification. Sequencing was performed with immunoSEQ multiplex PCR; in TCRdb, only in-frame clones are kept and a portion is missing. D and trimming were read from the DNA, whereas the V and J calls and clone size are those reported in that table. The repertoire consists of over 120,000 clones, with approximately 80% occurring once and the leading ten covering about 9.2%. The data belong to a study of blood T cell repertoires in COVID-19. Looking at the study overall: The United States, Italy and Spain supplied acute and convalescent COVID-19 samples.

The chain employs TRBV5-1 and TRBJ2-3; D gene ambiguous. This TCR was recovered from a man aged 50 or older who had recovered from COVID-19. Source material: PBMCs or T cells enriched from blood (not recorded which). DNA for the CDR3: TGCGCCAGCAGCTTTCAGCAGGAAGATACGCAGTATTTT. Protein product: CASSFQQEDTQYF.